The 18 T cell receptor beta chains listed next were all sequenced from one sample in a study of CD8+ T cells in alopecia areata. Extracted RNA was reverse transcribed, and the resulting cDNA served as sequencing template. TCRdb keeps only in-frame clones here, not all; method: immunoSEQ multiplex PCR. The sample yields around 170,000 clones, approximately 50% seen once. Treatment described: oral pan-JAK inhibitor, 5-10 mg twice daily. Here the sequenced sample was CD8+ T cells sorted from blood, taken at approximately week 51, from a patient treated with tofacitinib. The receptor source for this set is a human donor with alopecia areata.

This clone turned up a few times. The gene calls are TRBV11-2 and TRBJ2-1, with D perhaps being TRBD1 or TRBD2 (6 bases each). V was shortened by 5 bases and J by 10 bases, with 12 bases between the two germline ends. Germline loops: CDR1 SGHAT, CDR2 FQNNGV. This CDR3 spans 12 amino acids. CDR3 DNA sequence: TGTGCCAGCAGCCCCACAGGGAGGGAGCAGTTCTTC. It is translated as CASSPTGREQFF.

CDR3 loop: CSALPADNYGYTF. The CDR3 nucleotides read TGCAGCGCCCTTCCGGCAGATAACTATGGCTACACCTTC. The genes are TRBV29-1 and TRBJ1-2; D is ambiguous. The CDR3 covers 13 residues. The V end lost 7 bases, the J end lost 1 base, and 13 bases lay between the germline ends. CDR1 and CDR2 (germline): SQVTM, ANQGSEA.

V is TRBV7-3 and J is TRBJ2-2, with D perhaps TRBD1 (6 bases). Trimming removed 5 bases from V and 4 bases from J, with 23 bases in between. The germline CDR1 and CDR2 sequences are SGHTA and FQGTGA. This CDR3 spans 18 amino acids. The CDR3 region is CASSPLVRGSFRTGELFF. In DNA, the CDR3 is TGTGCCAGCAGCCCCCTCGTCAGGGGCTCCTTTCGCACCGGGGAGCTGTTTTTT.

This clone is a singleton in its sample. The chain recombines TRBV9 with TRBJ1-1; D may be TRBD1 (5 bases). CDR3 size: 12 residues. Germline CDR1 SGDLS, CDR2 YYNGEE. V gave up 4 bases and J gave up 11 bases, with 15 bases separating them. DNA of the CDR3: TGTGCCAGCAGCCCCGGGACCAAGGGGGCTTTCTTT. Protein sequence: CASSPGTKGAFF.

This clone was observed a few times. The chain carries TRBV20-1 and TRBJ1-1; D uncertain. The CDR3 covers 11 residues. Germline V gene data show CDR1 as DFQATT and CDR2 as SNEGSKA (reference sequence). With 0 bases removed from V and 7 bases from J, the gap between germline ends came to 6 bases. The CDR3 sequence: CSAREGFEAFF. The CDR3 nucleotides read TGCAGTGCTAGAGAGGGATTTGAAGCTTTCTTT.

This clone occurred a few times. CDR3 sequence (DNA): TGTGCCAGTAGTATAGTAGGGGCTGAAGCTTTCTTT. It yields the protein CASSIVGAEAFF. V usage is TRBV19 and J usage is TRBJ1-1; the D gene is possibly TRBD1 (5 bases). This CDR3 spans 12 amino acids. From germline, CDR1 is LNHDA and CDR2 SQIVND (reference sequence). The V and J ends lost 1 base and 6 bases respectively, with 6 bases between them.

With respect to this clone: Other DNA sequences in this specimen translate into the identical CDR3. This rearrangement joins TRBV10-3 to TRBJ2-3; D remains ambiguous. Trimming stripped 0 bases from V and 0 bases from J, with 4 bases between. The CDR3 has 14 amino acids. Per germline, CDR1 ENHRY and CDR2 SYGVKD. The CDR3 here is CAISESGSTDTQYF. The DNA of the CDR3 is TGTGCCATCAGTGAGTCGGGGAGCACAGATACGCAGTATTTT.

Notes on this clone: The sample contains more than one DNA sequence encoding this CDR3. V and J are TRBV5-1 and TRBJ1-2; possible D gene TRBD1, 5 bases. The CDR3 is made up of 11 amino acids. Trimming pared 4 bases from V and 5 bases from J, leaving 6 bases between. CDR1 is SGHRS, CDR2 YFSETQ, per germline. The DNA of the CDR3 is TGCGCCAGCAGCGAGGGGTATGGCTACACCTTC. This gives the protein CASSEGYGYTF.

The CDR3 is CSVPTAYEQYF. In nucleotides, the CDR3 is TGCAGTGTTCCGACGGCCTACGAGCAGTACTTC. The chain links TRBV20-1 to TRBJ2-7; D is ambiguous. Germline V gene sequence: CDR1 DFQATT, CDR2 SNEGSKA (reference sequence). The CDR3 covers 11 residues. Trimming removed 7 bases from V and 2 bases from J, with 9 bases in between.

This clone was seen a handful of times. The chain carries TRBV9 and TRBJ2-1, with D possibly being TRBD1 (6 bases). V gave up 3 bases and J gave up 5 bases, with 15 bases separating them. The CDR3 contains 15 residues. The germline CDR1 and CDR2 sequences are SGDLS and YYNGEE. The CDR3 nucleotides are TGTGCCAGCAGCGGACGTGGGGGCGGAGACAATGAGCAGTTCTTC. Translated, it gives CASSGRGGGDNEQFF.

This clone was recorded a few times. The chain recombines TRBV4-3 with TRBJ2-3; D is ambiguous. The CDR3 totals 13 residues. Between the trimmed V and J ends, which lost 4 bases and 0 bases, there was a span of 5 bases. Germline loops: CDR1 LGHNA, CDR2 YSLEER. The CDR3 DNA reads TGCGCCAGCAGCCGAACTAGCACAGATACGCAGTATTTT. The encoded protein is CASSRTSTDTQYF.

This rearrangement joins TRBV30 to TRBJ1-2; D is unclear. V was clipped by 1 base and J by 4 bases, with 10 bases between them. The CDR3 sequence is 13 residues long. Germline loops: CDR1 GTSNPN, CDR2 SVGIG (reference sequence). The CDR3, as DNA: TGTGCCTGGAGTGATCGGGAGCGCTATGGCTACACCTTC. Translation: CAWSDRERYGYTF.

V gene TRBV25-1 combines with J gene TRBJ1-1; D possibly corresponds to TRBD1 (5 bases). V lost 2 bases to trimming and J lost 8 bases, with 9 bases between them. The CDR3 covers 12 residues. The V gene's germline CDR1 is MGHDK and CDR2 SYGVNS. CDR3 nucleotides: TGTGCCAGCAGTGAAGGGGGGGGAGAAGCTTTCTTT. Translating it yields CASSEGGGEAFF.

This clone was observed a few times. This rearrangement joins TRBV11-2 to TRBJ2-6; 10 nucleotides match TRBD1. V dropped 5 bases and J dropped 2; count of bases not matched to a gene: 12. The V gene's germline CDR1 is SGHAT and CDR2 FQNNGV. The CDR3 runs 19 residues. In DNA form, the CDR3 reads TGTGCCAGCAGCCCGCAACTCCCCGGGACAGGGGCTGGGGCCAACGTCCTGACTTTC. Amino acids: CASSPQLPGTGAGANVLTF.

The chain has TRBV18 and TRBJ2-7; unclear D gene. In germline, CDR1 is KGHSH, CDR2 LQKENI. This CDR3 has 17 residues. The V and J ends lost 6 bases and 0 bases respectively, with 21 bases between them. As DNA, the CDR3 is TGTGCCAGCTCTTTCCCCAAAGGGCAGCAAAGCTCCTACGAGCAGTACTTC. This gives the protein CASSFPKGQQSSYEQYF.

This chain joins TRBV6-6 and TRBJ2-7; D gene ambiguous. The length of the CDR3 is 15 residues. The germline V gene has CDR1 MNHNY and CDR2 SVGAGI (reference sequence). V was clipped by 3 bases and J by 0 bases, with 12 bases between them. The CDR3 DNA reads TGTGCCAGCAGTTATGGTTCATATAACTCCTACGAGCAGTACTTC. This translates into CASSYGSYNSYEQYF.

This clone was detected only a few times. V is TRBV27 and J is TRBJ2-1; no firm D call. Trimming removed 2 bases at V and 2 bases at J, with 7 bases between. Germline CDR1 is MNHEY and CDR2 is SMNVEV (reference sequence). The CDR3 totals 14 residues. The chain's CDR3 is CASSLIEPYNEQFF. Written as DNA, the CDR3 is TGTGCCAGCAGTTTAATAGAGCCCTACAATGAGCAGTTCTTC.

The chain links TRBV2 to TRBJ2-5, with D tentatively TRBD1 or TRBD2 (6 bases each). The V end was cut by 3 bases, the J end by 4 bases, with 15 bases between. The germline gives CDR1 SNHLY, CDR2 FYNNEI. The CDR3 contains 15 residues. CDR3 sequence: CASSERGARRETQYF. In nucleotides, the CDR3 is TGTGCCAGCAGTGAGAGGGGGGCGCGGAGAGAGACCCAGTACTTC.